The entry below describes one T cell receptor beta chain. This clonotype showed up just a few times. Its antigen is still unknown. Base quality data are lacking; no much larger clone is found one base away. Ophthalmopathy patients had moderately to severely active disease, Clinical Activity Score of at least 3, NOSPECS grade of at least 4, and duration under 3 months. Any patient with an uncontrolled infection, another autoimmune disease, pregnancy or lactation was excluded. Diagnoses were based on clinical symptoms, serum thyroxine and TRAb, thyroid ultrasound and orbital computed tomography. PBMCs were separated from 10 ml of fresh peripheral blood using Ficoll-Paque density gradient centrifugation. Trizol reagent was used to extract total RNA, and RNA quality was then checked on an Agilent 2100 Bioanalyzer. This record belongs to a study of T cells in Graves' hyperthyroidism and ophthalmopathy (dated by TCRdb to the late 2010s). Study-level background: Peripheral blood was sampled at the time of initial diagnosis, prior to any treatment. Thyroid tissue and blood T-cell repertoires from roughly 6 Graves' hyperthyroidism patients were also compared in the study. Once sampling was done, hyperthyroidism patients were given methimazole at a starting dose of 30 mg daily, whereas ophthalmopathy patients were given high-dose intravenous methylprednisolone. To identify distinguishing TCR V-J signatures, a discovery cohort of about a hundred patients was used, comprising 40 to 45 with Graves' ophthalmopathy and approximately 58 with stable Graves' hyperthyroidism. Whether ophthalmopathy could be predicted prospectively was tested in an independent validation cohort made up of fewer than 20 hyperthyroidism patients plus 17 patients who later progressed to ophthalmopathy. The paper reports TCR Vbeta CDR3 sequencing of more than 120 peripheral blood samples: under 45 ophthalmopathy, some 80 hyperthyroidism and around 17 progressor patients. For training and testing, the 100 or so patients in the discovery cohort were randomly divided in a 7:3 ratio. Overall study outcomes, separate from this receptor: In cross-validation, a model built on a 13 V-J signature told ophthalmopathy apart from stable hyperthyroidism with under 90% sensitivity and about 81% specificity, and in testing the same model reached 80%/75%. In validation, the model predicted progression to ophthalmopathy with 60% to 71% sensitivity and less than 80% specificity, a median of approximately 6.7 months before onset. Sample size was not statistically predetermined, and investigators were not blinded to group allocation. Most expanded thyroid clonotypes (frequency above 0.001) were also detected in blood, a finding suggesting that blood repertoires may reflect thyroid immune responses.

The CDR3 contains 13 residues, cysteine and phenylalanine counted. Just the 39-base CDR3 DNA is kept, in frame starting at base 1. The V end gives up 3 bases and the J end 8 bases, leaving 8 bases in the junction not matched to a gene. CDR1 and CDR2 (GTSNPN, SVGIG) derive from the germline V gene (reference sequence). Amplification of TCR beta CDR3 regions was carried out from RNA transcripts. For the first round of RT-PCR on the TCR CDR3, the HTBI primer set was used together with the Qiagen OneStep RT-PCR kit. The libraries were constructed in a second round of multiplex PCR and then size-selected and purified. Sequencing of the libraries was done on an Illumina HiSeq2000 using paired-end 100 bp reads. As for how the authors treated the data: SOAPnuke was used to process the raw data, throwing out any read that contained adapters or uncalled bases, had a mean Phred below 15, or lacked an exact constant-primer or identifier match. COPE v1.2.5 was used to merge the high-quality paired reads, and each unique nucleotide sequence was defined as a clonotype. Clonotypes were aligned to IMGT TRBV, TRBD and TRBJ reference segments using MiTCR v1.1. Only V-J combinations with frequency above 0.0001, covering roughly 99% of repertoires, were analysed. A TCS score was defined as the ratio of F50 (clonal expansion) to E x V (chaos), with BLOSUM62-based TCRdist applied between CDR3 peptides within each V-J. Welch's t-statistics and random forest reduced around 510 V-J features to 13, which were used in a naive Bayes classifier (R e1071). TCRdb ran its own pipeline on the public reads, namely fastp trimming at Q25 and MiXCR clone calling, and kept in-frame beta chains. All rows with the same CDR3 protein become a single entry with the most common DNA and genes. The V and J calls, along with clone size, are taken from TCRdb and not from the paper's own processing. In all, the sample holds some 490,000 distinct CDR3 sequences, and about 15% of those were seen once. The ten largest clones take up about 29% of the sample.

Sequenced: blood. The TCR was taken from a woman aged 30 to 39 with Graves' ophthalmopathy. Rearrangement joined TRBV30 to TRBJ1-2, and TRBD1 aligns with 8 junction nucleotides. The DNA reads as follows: TGTGCCTGGAGCCCCGGACAGGGCAGGGGCTACACCTTC. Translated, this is CAWSPGQGRGYTF. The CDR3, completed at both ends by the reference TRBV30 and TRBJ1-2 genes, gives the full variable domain SQTIHQWPATLVQPVGSPLSLECTVEGTSNPNLYWYRQAAGRGLQLLFYSVGIGQISSEVPQNLSASRPQDRQFILSSKKLLLSDSGFYLCAWSPGQGRGYTFGSGTRLTVV.